Presented here are 18 T cell receptor beta chains from one specimen sequenced in a study of blood T cells in healthy people across ages. Next came a second PCR, run for about 7 to 12 cycles, which used a sample-barcoded 5' primer along with a J-beta primer mix. TCRdb redid the calling of the 5' RACE reads with MiXCR, one entry per CDR3 protein. The sample records about 1 million distinct CDR3 sequences, 35% to 50% being singletons. Sequenced input: blood. The receptors stem from a woman aged 55-70 years in good health.

The chain uses TRBV12-3 or TRBV12-4 and TRBJ2-3; 13 nucleotides agree with TRBD2. Trimming cost V 5 bases and J 4 bases; bases outside gene matches: 6. The CDR3 has 16 residues. The CDR3: CASSPETSGRSDTQYF. CDR3 DNA sequence: TGTGCCAGCAGTCCAGAGACTAGCGGGAGGTCAGATACGCAGTATTTT.

This clonotype showed up just a few times. The chain uses TRBV20-1 and TRBJ2-3; D is uncertain. Per the germline V gene, CDR1 is DFQATT and CDR2 is SNEGSKA (reference sequence). Trimming cost V 1 base and J 2 bases, with 10 bases left between them. This CDR3 has 14 amino acids. CDR3 amino acids: CSARGVGFTDTQYF. The CDR3 DNA reads TGCAGTGCTAGAGGCGTAGGGTTCACAGATACGCAGTATTTT.

This clonotype was observed a handful of times. The rearrangement uses TRBV6-2 or TRBV6-3 and TRBJ1-6; 7 bases line up with TRBD1. This CDR3 comprises 16 residues. In germline, CDR1 is MNHEY, CDR2 SVGEGT. With V trimmed by 2 bases and J by 7 bases, 8 bases remained unmatched. CDR3 nucleotides: TGTGCCAGCAGTTACCGACGACAGGGTGTCAATTCACCCCTCCACTTT. Translated, it gives CASSYRRQGVNSPLHF.

This clonotype was seen a few times. With a much larger clone just one base away, this may be a read error. J is TRBJ2-1 and V is TRBV2, with 7 bases fitting TRBD1. The CDR3 loop spans 13 amino acids. The V segment lost 1 base and the J segment 14 bases; nucleotides outside the gene matches: 8. Germline CDR1 and CDR2: SNHLY and FYNNEI. The CDR3 bases are TGTGCCAGCAGTGAAGTACGGGACAGTGTGGAGTTCTTC. Translating it yields CASSEVRDSVEFF.

Note on this clonotype: The CDR3 does not close with the conserved phenylalanine or tryptophan, likely indicating a read error. The rearrangement links TRBV20-1 to TRBJ2-7, with D uncertain. Trimming took off 1 base at V and 4 bases at J, with 8 bases between the two ends. This CDR3 region has 12 residues. Germline-derived CDR1 and CDR2 are DFQATT and SNEGSKA (reference sequence). CDR3 region: CSARVISYEQYL. In DNA, the CDR3 is TGCAGTGCTAGAGTCATCTCGTACGAGCAGTACCTC.

The V and J genes are TRBV5-1 and TRBJ2-1; a weak D match, TRBD2 (6 bases). Per the germline V gene, CDR1 is SGHRS and CDR2 is YFSETQ. V gave up 2 bases and J gave up 0 bases, with 9 bases separating them. This CDR3 spans 15 amino acids. The DNA for the CDR3 is TGCGCCAGCAGCTTCCAAGCGGGCTCCTACAATGAGCAGTTCTTC. Encoded protein: CASSFQAGSYNEQFF.

The rearrangement uses TRBV6-1 and TRBJ1-5; D is unresolved. From germline, CDR1 is MNHNS and CDR2 SASEGT. This CDR3 is built from 13 residues. Trimming left V 4 bases short and J 1 base short, with 5 bases between. This CDR3 reads CASSGLSNQPQHF. The CDR3 DNA reads TGTGCCAGCAGTGGATTAAGCAATCAGCCCCAGCATTTT.

This clonotype showed up just a few times. The V gene is TRBV20-1, the J gene TRBJ2-7, with 8 bases lining up with TRBD1. CDR1 and CDR2 (germline): DFQATT, SNEGSKA (reference sequence). After removal of 1 base from V and 3 bases from J, the junction contained 11 bases not matched to a gene. The CDR3 contains 16 residues. The CDR3 nucleotides are TGCAGTGCTAGAGGGCCGACAGGGGCACTCAGCTACGAGCAGTACTTC. This gives the protein CSARGPTGALSYEQYF.

The gene calls are TRBV6-5 and TRBJ1-1, with D maybe TRBD1 (5 bases). The CDR3 runs to 14 residues. Germline CDR1 MNHEY, CDR2 SVGAGI. Trimming pared 4 bases from V and 4 bases from J, leaving 13 bases between. CDR3 coding DNA: TGTGCCAGCAGTTCCTCGGGTAGGGGCACTGAAGCTTTCTTT. This encodes CASSSSGRGTEAFF.

The chain recombines TRBV13 with TRBJ2-7; 7 bases agree with TRBD1. CDR1 is PRHDT and CDR2 is FYEKMQ in the germline V gene (reference sequence). Trimming took 4 bases from V and 5 from J; bases not matched to a gene: 11. The CDR3 loop spans 15 amino acids. CDR3 loop: CASSSRQGGRNEQYF. CDR3 sequence (DNA): TGTGCCAGCAGCTCGAGACAGGGTGGAAGAAACGAGCAGTACTTC.

V and J are TRBV24-1 and TRBJ2-1; 7 bases map to TRBD1. The J call could be wrong; TRBJ2-7 is a better fit for the DNA end. The CDR3 has 15 amino acids. Germline-derived CDR1 and CDR2 are KGHDR and SFDVKD. The DNA for the CDR3 is TGTGCCACCAGTGACGTAGGGGGCTCCCACAATGAGCAGTACTTC. Translated, it gives CATSDVGGSHNEQYF.

In its sample, this clonotype was seen a few times. This chain links TRBV20-1 with TRBJ2-3; 14 positions match TRBD2. The CDR3 sequence is 15 residues long. The germline gives CDR1 DFQATT, CDR2 SNEGSKA (reference sequence). V shed 3 bases and J 1 base; nucleotides not matched to a gene: 0. The CDR3 sequence is CSARGLAGGTDTQYF. Written as DNA, the CDR3 is TGCAGTGCTAGGGGACTAGCGGGGGGCACAGATACGCAGTATTTT.

Regarding this clonotype: At one end the junction does not follow the germline gene, possibly because of a read error. V gene TRBV29-1 combines with J gene TRBJ1-2; a weak D match, TRBD1 (6 bases). The length of the CDR3 is 17 residues. CDR1 SQVTM and CDR2 ANQGSEA come from the germline V gene. The CDR3: CSVEDLGQGPHIGGCTF. DNA of the CDR3: TGCAGCGTTGAAGATCTTGGGCAGGGGCCTCATATTGGTGGCTGCACCTTC.

The genes are TRBV29-1 and TRBJ1-2; D remains unclear. The CDR3 loop spans 14 amino acids. In germline, CDR1 is SQVTM, CDR2 ANQGSEA. V was pared by 6 bases and J by 0 bases, with 14 bases between. The chain's CDR3 is CSVTPPRTNYGYTF. The CDR3 DNA is TGCAGCGTGACACCGCCAAGGACTAACTATGGCTACACCTTC.

The chain carries TRBV20-1 and TRBJ1-2; 8 nucleotides line up with TRBD1. Germline V gives CDR1 DFQATT, CDR2 SNEGSKA (reference sequence). This CDR3 region has 15 residues. With V trimmed by 0 bases and J by 8 bases, 11 bases remained unmatched. CDR3 sequence reads: CSARDLGQGARGYTF. The CDR3 coding sequence is TGCAGTGCTAGAGATCTGGGCCAGGGGGCGCGGGGCTACACCTTC.

The chain links TRBV15 to TRBJ2-3, with D perhaps matching TRBD1 (6 bases). This CDR3 has 16 amino acids. V lost 1 base and J lost 2, with 13 bases in between. Germline CDR1 LNHNV, CDR2 YYDKDF (reference sequence). CDR3 region: CATSRGSQGNTDTQYF. The CDR3 DNA reads TGTGCCACCAGCAGAGGTTCACAGGGAAACACAGATACGCAGTATTTT.

The chain recombines TRBV6-5 with TRBJ2-5, with 10 bases identical to TRBD1. V lost 0 bases and J lost 3; bases outside the gene matches: 4. Germline values: CDR1 MNHEY, CDR2 SVGAGI. This CDR3 has 16 amino acids. CDR3 bases: TGTGCCAGCAGTTACTCTCCCGGGACAGGGGAAGAGACCCAGTACTTC. Translated: CASSYSPGTGEETQYF.

The rearrangement links TRBV7-9 to TRBJ2-7; tentative D call: TRBD2 (6 bases). CDR1 and CDR2 (germline): SEHNR, FQNEAQ (reference sequence). V was pared by 5 bases and J by 3 bases, with 17 bases between. This CDR3 has 15 residues. CDR3 bases: TGTGCCAGCAGCCCAGCGACTAGGCAAGACTACGAGCAGTACTTC. It is translated as CASSPATRQDYEQYF.